The next 8 T cell receptor beta chains were all read from a single sample in a study of CD8+ T cells in alopecia areata. Treatment described: oral pan-JAK inhibitor, 5-10 mg twice daily. cDNA reverse transcribed from extracted RNA served as the sequencing template. Profiled with immunoSEQ multiplex PCR; TCRdb holds only in-frame clones, not every one. The table lists over 250,000 clones, over 45% of them singletons. Sample: CD4+ T cells sorted from blood, taken around week 52, from a patient treated with tofacitinib. These receptors all stem from a human donor with alopecia areata.

This clone was found a few times. This rearrangement joins TRBV25-1 to TRBJ2-7, with D unclear. The CDR3 loop spans 12 amino acids. Trimming took 4 bases from V and 6 from J, leaving 10 bases between them. The germline CDR1 and CDR2 sequences are MGHDK and SYGVNS. The CDR3 loop reads CASSGVLGEQYF. CDR3 sequence (DNA): TGTGCCAGCAGTGGGGTTCTGGGCGAGCAGTACTTC.

V is TRBV7-2 and J is TRBJ2-1, with TRBD2 identical over 9 bases. The ends lost 5 bases at V and 5 bases at J; junction bases unmatched: 7. Germline-derived CDR1 and CDR2 are SGHTA and FQGNSA. The CDR3 contains 15 residues. DNA for the CDR3: TGTGCCAGCAGCCGAGGGCTAGCGGGGAACAATGAGCAGTTCTTC. As protein: CASSRGLAGNNEQFF.

J is TRBJ1-4 and V is TRBV2, with D hard to call. Germline lookup yields CDR1 SNHLY and CDR2 FYNNEI. The CDR3 contains 14 residues. Trimming shortened V by 3 bases and J by 7 bases, and 12 bases separated the two germline ends. This CDR3 is CASSDEGSSEKLFF. The DNA for the CDR3 is TGTGCCAGCAGTGACGAGGGAAGCAGTGAAAAACTGTTTTTT.

V and J are TRBV29-1 and TRBJ1-2, with D unresolved. Germline CDR1 is SQVTM and CDR2 is ANQGSEA. The CDR3 extends over 12 amino acids. Trimming stripped 7 bases from V and 8 bases from J, with 17 bases between. CDR3 DNA: TGCAGCGCCGAGGGCAGCCCGGGAGGCTACACCTTC. Translated: CSAEGSPGGYTF.

This chain joins TRBV29-1 and TRBJ2-5; 8 nucleotides agree with TRBD1. Germline V CDR1 and CDR2: SQVTM, ANQGSEA. This CDR3 is built from 14 residues. Unmatched junction bases numbered 9, after V lost 4 bases and J lost 5 bases. Here the CDR3 reads CSVASGGRSETQYF. CDR3 sequence (DNA): TGCAGCGTTGCGTCAGGGGGCCGTTCCGAGACCCAGTACTTC.

V and J are TRBV7-2 and TRBJ2-7; D may match TRBD1 or TRBD2 (5 bases each). CDR1 and CDR2 from the germline V gene are SGHTA and FQGNSA. Trimming stripped 1 base from V and 1 base from J, with 17 bases between. The CDR3 totals 17 residues. CDR3 in DNA: TGTGCCAGCAGCTTAGGTTTAAGGGACGGAATTTCCTACGAGCAGTACTTC. This gives the protein CASSLGLRDGISYEQYF.

Concerning this clone itself: The sample has other DNA sequences that encode this CDR3 too. The rearrangement joins TRBV9 to TRBJ2-1; D gene unclear. With 0 bases removed from V and 3 bases from J, the gap between germline ends came to 7 bases. There are 14 residues in the CDR3. The germline V gene has CDR1 SGDLS and CDR2 YYNGEE. CDR3 DNA sequence: TGTGCCAGCAGCGTAGCCCCGAGCTACAATGAGCAGTTCTTC. It is translated as CASSVAPSYNEQFF.

The chain is built from TRBV2 and TRBJ2-6; the D is unclear. Per germline, CDR1 SNHLY and CDR2 FYNNEI. The length of the CDR3 is 14 residues. Trimming cost V 4 bases and J 0 bases, with 4 bases left between them. This chain's CDR3 is CASSGASGANVLTF. The CDR3 nucleotides are TGTGCCAGCAGTGGGGCCTCTGGGGCCAACGTCCTGACTTTC.